The following is a TCR beta chain sequence with its context. Its cognate antigen is unknown. CDR1 is SGHTA and CDR2 is FQGNSA in the germline V gene. The CDR3 extends over 14 amino acids. The germline V and J ends were trimmed by 2 bases and 0 bases, with 8 bases remaining between them. The data stem from a study of blood T cells in healthy people across ages. Study-level results: CMV status of donors was not determined, possibly confounding expanded clonotype changes.

Sample-barcoded 5' priming and a J-beta primer mix drove a second PCR of 7 to 11 cycles. A template-switch adaptor containing 12 random nucleotides labeled each cDNA molecule. TCRdb ran MiXCR on the 5' RACE reads and lists one entry per CDR3 protein. The profile shows 550,000 to 650,000 distinct CDR3 sequences, about 26% of them singletons. These records were also assigned to another study, of T cells of mothers and their children. That source reports: During the second PCR, the M1S primer introduced sample barcodes along with 2-4 random nucleotides.

This TCR was recovered from a boy younger than 10 in good health. The chain uses TRBV7-2 and TRBJ2-7, with unresolved D. The sequenced sample consisted of blood. The CDR3 DNA reads TGTGCCAGCAGCTTACGGATTTCCTCCTACGAGCAGTACTTC. Encoded protein: CASSLRISSYEQYF.